The 27 T cell receptor beta chains presented below share a single source sample, sequenced in a study of Ad26.COV2.S vaccination and SARS-CoV-2 variants. Treatment noted: some 19 received Ad26.COV2.S at low or high dose, single or two shots; 5 received placebo; per-sample allocation not given. Sampling was performed 63 days after the first vaccine or placebo injection. Assay used: immunoSEQ multiplex PCR; TCRdb lists only in-frame clones, some missing. The sample records about 350,000 clones, 88% being singletons. The sample here was peripheral blood, taken in a trial of Ad26.COV2.S vaccine versus placebo. These receptors were taken from a person aged 18-65 years who received the Ad26.COV2.S COVID-19 vaccine or a placebo.

The gene calls are TRBV7-2 and TRBJ2-3; 10 positions match TRBD2. V shed 4 bases and J 2 bases; nucleotides not matched to a gene: 6. The CDR3 extends over 16 amino acids. The V gene's germline CDR1 is SGHTA and CDR2 FQGNSA. CDR3 loop: CASSSTSGRPTDTQYF. The CDR3 nucleotides read TGTGCCAGCAGCTCGACTAGCGGGCGACCCACAGATACGCAGTATTTT.

This clone has a single count. V usage is TRBV30 and J usage is TRBJ1-5; D possibly corresponds to TRBD1 (6 bases). There are 15 residues in the CDR3. Trimming took off 7 bases at V and 0 bases at J, with 16 bases between the two ends. The V gene's germline CDR1 is GTSNPN and CDR2 SVGIG (reference sequence). The DNA of the CDR3 is TGTGCCTTTACGGACAGTCTTTATAGCAATCAGCCCCAGCATTTT. It is translated as CAFTDSLYSNQPQHF.

The rearrangement links TRBV9 to TRBJ2-5, with D unresolved. The ends were cut back, 0 bases at V and 1 base at J, with 10 bases in the middle. The CDR3 loop spans 15 amino acids. Looked up from germline, CDR1 is SGDLS and CDR2 is YYNGEE. The CDR3: CASSVGGVPQETQYF. CDR3 bases: TGTGCCAGCAGCGTAGGTGGGGTTCCCCAAGAGACCCAGTACTTC.

This chain joins TRBV5-5 and TRBJ2-7, with 8 bases fitting TRBD2. The CDR3 is 17 residues long. The V gene end was trimmed by 0 bases and the J gene end by 2 bases; junction bases not matched to a gene: 10. The germline V gene encodes CDR1 SGHKS and CDR2 YYEKEE (reference sequence). DNA of the CDR3: TGTGCCAGCAGCTTGGCCATCATTGGTAGCGGGACCTACGAGCAGTACTTC. Translation gives CASSLAIIGSGTYEQYF.

This chain joins TRBV7-6 and TRBJ2-7, with 8 bases matching TRBD2. Looked up from germline, CDR1 is SGHVS and CDR2 is FNYEAQ. The CDR3 contains 18 residues. Trimming took 2 bases from V and 0 from J; bases not matched to a gene: 12. CDR3 residues: CASSLTATSGVPSYEQYF. The DNA of the CDR3 is TGTGCCAGCAGCTTAACAGCTACTAGCGGAGTCCCCTCCTACGAGCAGTACTTC.

This clone appeared a few times. CDR3 nucleotides: TGTGCCAGTAGTATAGAAGGTTTAACGCAGTATTTT. Protein product: CASSIEGLTQYF. The rearrangement joins TRBV19 to TRBJ2-3, with unresolved D. The CDR3 covers 12 residues. Per the germline V gene, CDR1 is LNHDA and CDR2 is SQIVND (reference sequence). V lost 0 bases to trimming and J lost 9 bases, with 7 bases between them.

V and J are TRBV18 and TRBJ2-7, with 10 positions matching TRBD1. This CDR3 has 14 residues. V was pared by 3 bases and J by 5 bases, with 4 bases of the junction left unmatched. Germline V lookup: CDR1 KGHSH, CDR2 LQKENI. This CDR3 is CASSPSGQGHEQYF. CDR3 DNA sequence: TGTGCCAGCTCACCTTCGGGACAGGGGCACGAGCAGTACTTC.

The chain is built from TRBV9 and TRBJ2-3; TRBD2 is a possible D gene (5 bases). V lost 3 bases, J lost 4 bases, and 18 bases lay in between. This CDR3 region has 16 residues. Germline V lookup: CDR1 SGDLS, CDR2 YYNGEE. The CDR3 DNA is TGTGCCAGCAGCGCAGCCGATTCGGGGTCATCAGATACGCAGTATTTT. This gives the protein CASSAADSGSSDTQYF.

This clone was seen a handful of times. V gene TRBV7-2 combines with J gene TRBJ2-7; no firm D call. Deletions cut 6 bases from V and 1 base from J, with 10 bases between. This CDR3 has 13 amino acids. Germline CDR1 reads SGHTA; CDR2 reads FQGNSA. This chain's CDR3 is CASSQQHSYEQYF. CDR3 DNA sequence: TGTGCCAGCAGTCAACAGCATTCCTACGAGCAGTACTTC.

This chain links TRBV11-3 with TRBJ2-7, with D possibly TRBD2 on 6 matching bases. The CDR3 is 14 residues long. Germline V CDR1 and CDR2: SGHNT, YENEEA. Trimming took 5 bases from V and 2 from J, leaving 13 bases between them. The CDR3: CASSPRSGTYEQYF. The CDR3, as DNA: TGTGCCAGCAGCCCCCGTAGCGGTACCTACGAGCAGTACTTC.

This clone was observed once. V is TRBV11-3 and J is TRBJ2-1; 7 positions agree with TRBD1. Germline V CDR1 and CDR2: SGHNT, YENEEA. V was pared by 5 bases and J by 9 bases, with 7 bases of the junction left unmatched. The CDR3 has 13 residues. Written as DNA, the CDR3 is TGTGCCAGCAGCATTAGGGGGCATAGTGAGCAGTTCTTC. Its protein is CASSIRGHSEQFF.

The rearrangement joins TRBV24-1 to TRBJ2-2, with D perhaps being TRBD1 or TRBD2 (5 bases each). The V gene lost 5 bases and the J gene lost 0 bases, with 12 bases spanning the gap. The CDR3 length is 16 residues. In germline, CDR1 is KGHDR, CDR2 SFDVKD. CDR3 sequence (DNA): TGTGCCACCAGTGCCGGGACGGTAGCGAACACCGGGGAGCTGTTTTTT. Protein: CATSAGTVANTGELFF.

V usage is TRBV3-1 (or the pseudogene TRBV3-2) and J usage is TRBJ2-7; unclear D gene. Germline V gives CDR1 LGHDT, CDR2 YNNKEL (reference sequence). Trimming shortened V by 1 base and J by 2 bases, and 12 bases separated the two germline ends. The CDR3 is made up of 15 amino acids. The CDR3 sequence: CASSQAILGTYEQYF. CDR3 sequence (DNA): TGTGCCAGCAGCCAAGCAATCCTAGGGACCTACGAGCAGTACTTC.

The V call is TRBV6-5, the J call TRBJ1-5; 9 bases are a match to TRBD1. The V and J ends lost 6 bases and 9 bases, in that order; junction bases with no gene match: 9. The length of the CDR3 is 14 residues. Germline-derived CDR1 and CDR2 are MNHEY and SVGAGI. The CDR3 loop reads CASRGQGGHWPQHF. The CDR3 nucleotides are TGTGCCAGCAGGGGACAGGGAGGGCACTGGCCCCAGCATTTT.

CDR3 coding DNA: TGTGCCAGCAGCTTGGCCGGGGGGGGACAAGAGACCCAGTACTTC. This translates into CASSLAGGGQETQYF. V usage is TRBV7-2 and J usage is TRBJ2-5, with TRBD2 identical over 8 bases. CDR1 and CDR2 from the germline V gene are SGHTA and FQGNSA. V dropped 3 bases and J dropped 2; count of bases not matched to a gene: 5. The CDR3 is made up of 15 amino acids.

This chain uses TRBV10-3 with TRBJ2-7; 10 bases are shared with TRBD1. Losses at the gene ends were 4 bases for V and 0 bases for J; bases not matched to a gene: 0. Germline CDR1 is ENHRY and CDR2 is SYGVKD. This CDR3 spans 14 amino acids. CDR3 in amino acids: CAISGDRGSYEQYF. CDR3 in DNA: TGTGCCATCAGTGGGGACAGGGGCTCCTACGAGCAGTACTTC.

The chain employs TRBV11-2 and TRBJ2-1, with D hard to call. The CDR3 is made up of 13 amino acids. Trimming took 5 bases from V and 10 from J, leaving 15 bases between them. Per the germline V gene, CDR1 is SGHAT and CDR2 is FQNNGV. The chain's CDR3 is CASSPLLMGEQFF. The CDR3 DNA reads TGTGCCAGCAGCCCACTACTTATGGGGGAGCAGTTCTTC. Looking up the rest from reference TRBV11-2 and TRBJ2-1 gives the full variable domain: EAGVAQSPRYKIIEKRQSVAFWCNPISGHATLYWYQQILGQGPKLLIQFQNNGVVDDSQLPKDRFSAERLKGVDSTLKIQPAKLEDSAVYLCASSPLLMGEQFFGPGTRLTVL.

V usage is TRBV4-2 and J usage is TRBJ2-7, with D possibly being TRBD1 (5 bases). Germline V gene data show CDR1 as LGHNA and CDR2 as YNFKEQ. Trimming cost V 1 base and J 6 bases, with 16 bases left between them. CDR3 length equals 15 residues. In DNA, the CDR3 is TGTGCCAGCAGCCAAGTAGGTGGGGCTACAGGCGAGCAGTACTTC. Its protein is CASSQVGGATGEQYF.

This clone was found once. The gene calls are TRBV10-3 and TRBJ1-2; perhaps TRBD1 as D (6 bases). V gave up 4 bases and J gave up 0 bases, with 21 bases separating them. The CDR3 spans 18 residues. Per germline, CDR1 ENHRY and CDR2 SYGVKD. For the CDR3, the DNA is TGTGCCATCAGTGGCCCATCCCCTCAGGGGTTGGCTAACTATGGCTACACCTTC. It is translated as CAISGPSPQGLANYGYTF.

The CDR3 sequence: CASSDRDLPTEAFF. The CDR3 nucleotides read TGTGCCAGCAGTGACCGGGACCTTCCCACTGAAGCTTTCTTT. The genes are TRBV28 and TRBJ1-1; TRBD1 is a possible D gene (5 bases). This CDR3 is built from 14 residues. V lost 5 bases and J lost 4, with 14 bases in between. Germline V gene data show CDR1 as MDHEN and CDR2 as SYDVKM.

The chain recombines TRBV7-2 with TRBJ2-7; 7 positions agree with TRBD2. This CDR3 spans 15 amino acids. Germline lookup yields CDR1 SGHTA and CDR2 FQGNSA. V was pared by 2 bases and J by 6 bases, with 10 bases of the junction left unmatched. CDR3 nucleotides: TGTGCCAGCAGCTTATGGCAGGGAGGGCCTCCCGAGCAGTACTTC. It is translated as CASSLWQGGPPEQYF.

The chain combines TRBV29-1 with TRBJ2-1; D ambiguous. The ends were cut back, 5 bases at V and 12 bases at J, with 14 bases in the middle. Germline-derived CDR1 and CDR2 are SQVTM and ANQGSEA. The CDR3 sequence is 11 residues long. The CDR3 DNA is TGCAGCGTTTTTGTCGGTGGGTCGCAGTTCTTC. It specifies CSVFVGGSQFF.

The chain is built from TRBV10-3 and TRBJ1-1; no reliable D call. The CDR3 is 13 amino acids. V lost 0 bases, J lost 6 bases, and 8 bases lay in between. Germline CDR1 and CDR2: ENHRY and SYGVKD. The CDR3 coding sequence is TGTGCCATCAGTGAGTCGATAAGCTCTGAAGCTTTCTTT. This translates into CAISESISSEAFF.

This clone has a single count. The chain is built from TRBV3-1 (or the pseudogene TRBV3-2) and TRBJ2-2; TRBD2 matches at 8 bases. With 1 base clipped from V and 2 bases from J, the junction kept 3 bases outside the gene matches. This CDR3 is built from 16 residues. From germline, CDR1 is LGHDT and CDR2 YNNKEL (reference sequence). CDR3 in amino acids: CASSQGTSQNTGELFF. The CDR3 bases are TGTGCCAGCAGCCAAGGGACTAGCCAAAACACCGGGGAGCTGTTTTTT.

There are many counts of this clone. The CDR3 DNA reads TGTGCCAGCAGCCGCGGGACAGGGGTTGCGAACACCGGGGAGCTGTTTTTT. Protein sequence: CASSRGTGVANTGELFF. The rearrangement links TRBV11-2 to TRBJ2-2, with 10 bases aligning to TRBD1. Germline CDR1 SGHAT, CDR2 FQNNGV. The CDR3 is 17 amino acids. Trimming at V came to 5 bases and at J to 0 bases, leaving 6 bases not matched to a gene.

The chain couples TRBV2 to TRBJ2-7; D is ambiguous. Germline V lookup: CDR1 SNHLY, CDR2 FYNNEI. The CDR3 extends over 11 amino acids. Trimming pared 6 bases from V and 6 bases from J, leaving 9 bases between. CDR3 loop: CASRVQFEQYF. The CDR3 DNA sequence: TGTGCCAGCAGAGTCCAATTCGAGCAGTACTTC.

The chain uses TRBV19 and TRBJ1-6; D unclear. This CDR3 has 15 residues. Trimming shortened V by 1 base and J by 0 bases, and 4 bases separated the two germline ends. Per germline, CDR1 LNHDA and CDR2 SQIVND (reference sequence). The CDR3 DNA reads as TGTGCCAGTAGTATAGGGGGCTCCTATAATTCACCCCTCCACTTT. Its translation: CASSIGGSYNSPLHF.